Listed here is a single T cell receptor (beta chain). Its cognate antigen is unknown. The record originates from a study of T cells in localized non-small cell lung cancer. Study-wide results and caveats: A median of around 58 clones ranked among the top 100 in tumor appeared in adjacent lung.

The V and J ends lost 6 bases and 6 bases respectively, with 15 bases between them. Germline CDR1 and CDR2: SGHNT and YENEEA. The CDR3 length is 14 residues. The data were produced by immunoSEQ multiplex PCR, yet TCRdb's version contains in-frame clones alone and is incomplete. The sample includes about 2,600 clones, about a quarter of them seen just once. This sample comprised normal lung tissue next to the tumor, obtained before any cancer treatment. The gene calls are TRBV11-3 and TRBJ2-1; D remains unclear. The clonotype was recovered from a man aged 35 to 70 with stage II lung adenocarcinoma. The CDR3 coding sequence is TGTGCCAGCAGACTGACGGCCCGCCCCAATGAGCAGTTCTTC. It translates to CASRLTARPNEQFF.